This TCR beta chain was obtained from a study of blood T cell repertoires in COVID-19. Trimming took 5 bases from V and 1 from J; bases not matched to a gene: 8. The CDR3 is 18 amino acids. From germline, CDR1 is LNHDA and CDR2 SQIVND (reference sequence). Clones were read by immunoSEQ multiplex PCR, and TCRdb kept only the in-frame ones, dropping some. The table has about 100,000 clones, 87% seen once. The chain carries TRBV19 and TRBJ2-2, with 12 bases identical to TRBD1. The clonotype comes from a man between 45 and 60 years old with acute or convalescent COVID-19. Material for sequencing was peripheral blood. In DNA, the CDR3 is TGTGCCAGTAGTCTATCCGGGACAGGGGGCAGGAACACCGGGGAGCTGTTTTTT. Translation: CASSLSGTGGRNTGELFF.